This T cell receptor beta chain emerged from a study of control samples from healthy donors and cancer patients (dated by TCRdb to the early 2020s). To note about this clone: The antigen it recognizes is unknown. No much larger clone is present one base from it, and per-base qualities are unavailable.

The CDR3, from cysteine to phenylalanine, totals 16 residues. The read is trimmed to its CDR3 DNA, 48 bases read in frame from base 1. The CDR1 and CDR2 encoded by the germline V gene are ENHRY and SYGVKD. A distance of 12 bases separates the germline ends of V and J, which lose 0 bases and 3 bases respectively. Library creation used the immunoSEQ multiplex PCR assay. As stored in TCRdb, this immuneACCESS dataset retains in-frame rearrangements with V and J assigned. A fraction of the clones does not appear; measured against another copy, unresolved V genes explain less than half of the discrepancy, and the remainder lacks a known reason. The sample includes about 120,000 clones, with 92% observed a single time. The ten largest account for around 2.1% of the sample.

The V and J segments used are TRBV10-3 and TRBJ1-5; the D gene remains uncertain. This receptor was identified in a woman between 50 and 59 years old in good health. What was sequenced was blood. The CDR3 reads as follows: CAISESGNSFNQPQHF. The DNA reads TGTGCCATCAGTGAGTCGGGCAACTCCTTCAATCAGCCCCAGCATTTT.